One and the same sample provided the 30 T cell receptor beta chains below, sequenced in a study of cytomegalovirus exposure and HLA in healthy donors. The PCR employed 60 Vbeta primers together with 13 Jbeta primers. Clones were read by immunoSEQ multiplex PCR, and TCRdb kept only the in-frame ones, dropping some. The sample includes around 190,000 clones, just under 75% of them seen just once. The source material was PBMCs. Receptors originate from a woman aged 25 to 39 in good health and CMV-seropositive.

Here the CDR3 reads CASSLARNEQFF. The CDR3 region has the DNA TGTGCCAGCAGCTTGGCCCGTAATGAGCAGTTCTTC. V gene TRBV13 combines with J gene TRBJ2-1; D not resolved. The V and J ends lost 3 bases and 7 bases respectively, with 7 bases between them. CDR3 size: 12 residues. Germline CDR1 and CDR2: PRHDT and FYEKMQ (reference sequence). The whole variable domain, filled in from reference TRBV13 and TRBJ2-1, reads AAGVIQSPRHLIKEKRETATLKCYPIPRHDTVYWYQQGPGQDPQFLISFYEKMQSDKGSIPDRFSAQQFSDYHSELNMSSLELGDSALYFCASSLARNEQFFGPGTRLTVL.

The J gene is TRBJ2-2, the V gene TRBV5-4; D may be TRBD1 (5 bases). The CDR3 contains 13 residues. The germline gives CDR1 SGHNT, CDR2 YYREEE (reference sequence). V lost 7 bases, J lost 7 bases, and 14 bases lay in between. The CDR3 region has the DNA TGTGCCAGCGGCAAAGGGGTGGGCGGGGAGCTGTTTTTT. As protein: CASGKGVGGELFF.

This chain's CDR3 is CASSPPMGQGPLSYGYTF. The CDR3 DNA reads as TGTGCCAGCAGCCCTCCAATGGGGCAGGGGCCGCTTTCCTATGGCTACACCTTC. The rearrangement uses TRBV4-2 and TRBJ1-2; weak D call: TRBD1 (6 bases). The CDR3 has 18 residues. In germline, CDR1 is LGHNA, CDR2 YNFKEQ. Trimming left V 4 bases short and J 4 bases short, with 25 bases between.

This clone came up a few times. DNA for the CDR3: TGTGCCAGCAGACTACAGGGGCTAGGCAATCAGCCCCAGCATTTT. It specifies CASRLQGLGNQPQHF. This chain connects TRBV2 to TRBJ1-5, with TRBD1 matching 7 bases. With 6 bases clipped from V and 2 bases from J, the junction kept 7 bases outside the gene matches. Germline V gene sequence: CDR1 SNHLY, CDR2 FYNNEI. The CDR3 is 15 residues long.

Only one count was recorded for this clone. The chain couples TRBV5-1 to TRBJ2-7, with 10 bases lining up with TRBD2. CDR3 length equals 16 residues. Germline V CDR1 and CDR2: SGHRS, YFSETQ. V lost 4 bases, J lost 2 bases, and 9 bases stayed unmatched. CDR3 coding DNA: TGCGCCAGCAGCCCCCGAGGCACTAGCGGGACCTACGAGCAGTACTTC. It codes for CASSPRGTSGTYEQYF.

This clone came up a few times. The chain is built from TRBV5-1 and TRBJ2-3; possibly TRBD2 for D (6 bases). The CDR3 covers 16 residues. Trimming cost V 2 bases and J 1 base, with 14 bases left between them. The germline gives CDR1 SGHRS, CDR2 YFSETQ. The CDR3 nucleotides read TGCGCCAGCAGCTTTCGGAGGGAGCAGGGCACAGATACGCAGTATTTT. Translated: CASSFRREQGTDTQYF.

J is TRBJ1-1 and V is TRBV6-5; D is uncertain. The germline V and J ends were trimmed by 7 bases and 0 bases, with 9 bases remaining between them. Germline lookup yields CDR1 MNHEY and CDR2 SVGAGI. The CDR3 loop spans 13 amino acids. This CDR3 reads CASISEMNTEAFF. The CDR3 DNA reads TGTGCCAGCATTTCAGAAATGAACACTGAAGCTTTCTTT.

The chain is built from TRBV27 and TRBJ2-1, with D perhaps matching TRBD2 (6 bases). Trimming took 5 bases from V and 4 from J, leaving 15 bases between them. The CDR3 extends over 15 amino acids. Per germline, CDR1 MNHEY and CDR2 SMNVEV (reference sequence). This CDR3 is CASSPRLGVYNEQFF. In DNA, the CDR3 is TGTGCCAGCAGTCCCCGACTAGGGGTATACAATGAGCAGTTCTTC.

This clone has a handful of counts. J is TRBJ2-1 and V is TRBV19; 7 bases align to TRBD2. Looked up from germline, CDR1 is LNHDA and CDR2 is SQIVND (reference sequence). The CDR3 has 15 residues. V shed 10 bases, J shed 1 base, and the junction held 10 bases outside the gene matches. DNA for the CDR3: TGTGCCACCGAAGGTGGGCGGGAGTCCTACAATGAGCAGTTCTTC. It translates to CATEGGRESYNEQFF.

This clone appeared a few times. This sequence joins TRBV5-1 and TRBJ2-3, with D possibly being TRBD1 (5 bases). Germline CDR1 is SGHRS and CDR2 is YFSETQ. V lost 0 bases and J lost 0, with 8 bases in between. This CDR3 has 15 amino acids. The CDR3, as DNA: TGCGCCAGCAGCTTGGCCGACAGCAGCACAGATACGCAGTATTTT. This codes for CASSLADSSTDTQYF.

The chain uses TRBV5-6 and TRBJ2-7; no clear D gene. Looked up from germline, CDR1 is SGHDT and CDR2 is YYEEEE. The CDR3 is 15 amino acids. V lost 1 base and J lost 6, with 17 bases in between. The CDR3 is CASSLLRLPATEQYF. CDR3 sequence (DNA): TGTGCCAGCAGCTTGTTAAGACTGCCCGCTACCGAGCAGTACTTC. Based on the CDR3 plus reference TRBV5-6 and TRBJ2-7, the full variable domain is DAGVTQSPTHLIKTRGQQVTLRCSPKSGHDTVSWYQQALGQGPQFIFQYYEEEERQRGNFPDRFSGHQFPNYSSELNVNALLLGDSALYLCASSLLRLPATEQYFGPGTRLTVT.

The chain uses TRBV27 and TRBJ1-2; 7 nucleotides agree with TRBD1. The CDR3 is 15 amino acids. Losses at the gene ends were 0 bases for V and 3 bases for J; bases not matched to a gene: 4. In germline, CDR1 is MNHEY, CDR2 SMNVEV (reference sequence). CDR3 sequence reads: CASSLSGQGDYGYTF. The CDR3 DNA follows: TGTGCCAGCAGTTTATCCGGCCAGGGGGACTATGGCTACACCTTC.

The V and J genes are TRBV5-1 and TRBJ1-2, with TRBD1 matching 8 bases. The CDR3 sequence is 16 residues long. V lost 0 bases, J lost 1 base, and 5 bases stayed unmatched. Germline CDR1 is SGHRS and CDR2 is YFSETQ. The CDR3 DNA follows: TGCGCCAGCAGCTTGGGGGGACAGGTCTTTAACTATGGCTACACCTTC. This gives the protein CASSLGGQVFNYGYTF. The variable domain in full, with the rest retrieved from reference TRBV5-1 and TRBJ1-2, is KAGVTQTPRYLIKTRGQQVTLSCSPISGHRSVSWYQQTPGQGLQFLFEYFSETQRNKGNFPGRFSGRQFSNSRSEMNVSTLELGDSALYLCASSLGGQVFNYGYTFGSGTRLTVV.

This chain uses TRBV7-2 with TRBJ2-7, with 8 bases that match TRBD1. J was trimmed by 3 bases and V by 1 base; bases with no gene match: 8. From germline, CDR1 is SGHTA and CDR2 FQGNSA. The CDR3 extends over 16 amino acids. The CDR3 DNA reads as TGTGCCAGCAGCTTAGGACAGGGGACAGGCATCTACGAGCAGTACTTC. It codes for CASSLGQGTGIYEQYF.

This clone came up a few times. This rearrangement joins TRBV7-9 to TRBJ2-2, with D possibly matching TRBD1 (5 bases). Germline V gene sequence: CDR1 SEHNR, CDR2 FQNEAQ (reference sequence). The CDR3 spans 13 residues. V was pared by 5 bases and J by 1 base, with 5 bases between. In nucleotides, the CDR3 is TGTGCCAGCAGCGACAGGAACACCGGGGAGCTGTTTTTT. The encoded protein is CASSDRNTGELFF.

The gene calls are TRBV5-6 and TRBJ2-7; 10 bases agree with TRBD1. The CDR3 is 16 residues long. Germline V gives CDR1 SGHDT, CDR2 YYEEEE. Trimming cost V 0 bases and J 6 bases; bases outside gene matches: 9. The CDR3 sequence: CASSLAGGQGYFEQYF. The CDR3 nucleotides are TGTGCCAGCAGCTTGGCCGGGGGACAGGGGTACTTCGAGCAGTACTTC.

This chain links TRBV5-1 with TRBJ1-1; the D gene is possibly TRBD1 (5 bases). Trimming stripped 0 bases from V and 5 bases from J, with 8 bases between. CDR1 and CDR2 from the germline V gene are SGHRS and YFSETQ. The CDR3 length is 13 residues. The CDR3 nucleotides are TGCGCCAGCAGCTTGGAAAGGGGAACTGAAGCTTTCTTT. This codes for CASSLERGTEAFF.

Here the CDR3 reads CASIPAGRSNQPQHF. The CDR3 DNA reads TGTGCCAGCATCCCTGCGGGGCGAAGCAATCAGCCCCAGCATTTT. The V gene is TRBV28, the J gene TRBJ1-5; TRBD1 is a possible D gene (5 bases). The CDR3 spans 15 residues. The germline V gene has CDR1 MDHEN and CDR2 SYDVKM. The V and J ends lost 7 bases and 1 base respectively, with 14 bases between them.

The genes are TRBV27 and TRBJ2-3; 9 bases agree with TRBD2. With 4 bases clipped from V and 2 bases from J, the junction kept 10 bases outside the gene matches. The V gene's germline CDR1 is MNHEY and CDR2 SMNVEV (reference sequence). The CDR3 is 17 amino acids. The CDR3 protein is CASSSQASGEHTDTQYF. The DNA of the CDR3 is TGTGCCAGCAGTTCCCAGGCTAGCGGGGAACACACAGATACGCAGTATTTT.

The chain carries TRBV27 and TRBJ1-3, with TRBD1 matching 7 bases. Per the germline V gene, CDR1 is MNHEY and CDR2 is SMNVEV (reference sequence). Losses at the gene ends were 5 bases for V and 3 bases for J; bases not matched to a gene: 7. The CDR3 covers 15 residues. The CDR3 spells CASSTQQGSGNTIYF. In DNA, the CDR3 is TGTGCCAGCAGTACCCAACAGGGGAGTGGAAACACCATATATTTT.

The gene calls are TRBV28 and TRBJ1-5; D gene uncertain. Per the germline V gene, CDR1 is MDHEN and CDR2 is SYDVKM. Deletions cut 6 bases from V and 9 bases from J, with 9 bases between. This CDR3 spans 11 amino acids. The CDR3 region has the DNA TGTGCCAGCAGCATTGGGAGGCCCCAGCATTTT. It specifies CASSIGRPQHF.

The V and J genes are TRBV2 and TRBJ1-1; a weak D match, TRBD1 (6 bases). V gave up 3 bases and J gave up 3 bases, with 14 bases separating them. In germline, CDR1 is SNHLY, CDR2 FYNNEI. This CDR3 contains 15 residues. CDR3 sequence (DNA): TGTGCCAGCAGTGAGGGGGCAGGGCGGTACACTGAAGCTTTCTTT. It specifies CASSEGAGRYTEAFF. Full variable domain (remainder filled in from reference TRBV2 and TRBJ1-1): EPEVTQTPSHQVTQMGQEVILRCVPISNHLYFYWYRQILGQKVEFLVSFYNNEISEKSEIFDDQFSVERPDGSNFTLKIRSTKLEDSAMYFCASSEGAGRYTEAFFGQGTRLTVV.

The chain carries TRBV28 and TRBJ1-3, with a possible D match to TRBD1 (5 bases). Trimming cost V 1 base and J 4 bases, with 11 bases left between them. CDR3 size: 15 residues. CDR1 and CDR2 from the germline V gene are MDHEN and SYDVKM. The CDR3: CASSLSGRGGNTIYF. Written as DNA, the CDR3 is TGTGCCAGCAGTTTATCTGGACGGGGGGGAAACACCATATATTTT. Supplemented by reference TRBV28 and TRBJ1-3, the full variable domain reads DVKVTQSSRYLVKRTGEKVFLECVQDMDHENMFWYRQDPGLGLRLIYFSYDVKMKEKGDIPEGYSVSREKKERFSLILESASTNQTSMYLCASSLSGRGGNTIYFGEGSWLTVV.

The chain carries TRBV7-9 and TRBJ2-1, with TRBD2 identical over 8 bases. V lost 6 bases to trimming and J lost 7 bases; unmatched junction nucleotides: 14. The CDR3 totals 16 residues. CDR1 and CDR2 (germline): SEHNR, FQNEAQ (reference sequence). The CDR3 nucleotides read TGTGCCAGCAGTCAGGCGGGACTAGTTCGGTCGAATGAGCAGTTCTTC. It is translated as CASSQAGLVRSNEQFF.

CDR3 sequence reads: CASRTSGLYEQYF. The CDR3 bases are TGTGCCAGCCGGACTAGCGGATTATACGAGCAGTACTTC. The chain joins TRBV6-1 to TRBJ2-7; 10 nucleotides match TRBD2. Germline V CDR1 and CDR2: MNHNS, SASEGT. CDR3 size: 13 residues. The trim removed 8 bases at V and 4 bases at J, leaving 5 bases unmatched.

This rearrangement joins TRBV5-5 to TRBJ2-7; D is possibly TRBD2 (6 bases). There are 13 residues in the CDR3. V dropped 0 bases and J dropped 2 bases, with 6 bases sitting between them. Germline V gene sequence: CDR1 SGHKS, CDR2 YYEKEE (reference sequence). CDR3 nucleotides: TGTGCCAGCAGCTTGGGGACTACCTACGAGCAGTACTTC. It yields the protein CASSLGTTYEQYF.

The chain is built from TRBV6-5 and TRBJ1-1; 8 nucleotides agree with TRBD1. CDR1 is MNHEY and CDR2 is SVGAGI in the germline V gene. V was clipped by 10 bases and J by 6 bases; unmatched bases: 13. This CDR3 is 14 amino acids long. CDR3 nucleotide sequence: TGTGCCACCATCAAAGACAGGGGAAGTTCTGAAGCTTTCTTT. Protein product: CATIKDRGSSEAFF.

The V and J genes are TRBV28 and TRBJ1-1, with TRBD1 matching over 8 bases. Germline trimming cut 6 bases from V and 6 bases from J; bases unmatched to any gene: 12. The CDR3 contains 15 residues. Per the germline V gene, CDR1 is MDHEN and CDR2 is SYDVKM. The CDR3, as DNA: TGTGCCAGCAGGGGATCGACAGGGGTAGTCGCTGAAGCTTTCTTT. It specifies CASRGSTGVVAEAFF.

The genes are TRBV5-1 and TRBJ1-2; no firm D call. This CDR3 comprises 13 residues. Germline V CDR1 and CDR2: SGHRS, YFSETQ. Trimming cost V 0 bases and J 6 bases, with 9 bases left between them. This CDR3 reads CASSLAGLDGYTF. The CDR3 nucleotides are TGCGCCAGCAGCTTGGCGGGTTTGGATGGCTACACCTTC.

This sequence joins TRBV2 and TRBJ1-5; 7 bases agree with TRBD1. CDR3 length equals 17 residues. With 1 base clipped from V and 2 bases from J, the junction kept 8 bases outside the gene matches. Germline loops: CDR1 SNHLY, CDR2 FYNNEI. The CDR3 coding sequence is TGTGCCAGCAGTGAAGGCTGGAGACAGGGAGGCAATCAGCCCCAGCATTTT. Its translation: CASSEGWRQGGNQPQHF.